Only a few counts were recorded for the clone carrying this T cell receptor (beta chain). Its specificity is not known. TCRdb processed the 5' RACE reads anew with MiXCR; each CDR3 protein has one entry. The data contain about 220,000 distinct CDR3 sequences, approximately 7.3% of them singletons. The source of the sample is a study of CD8 T cells in ankylosing spondylitis. The CDR3 sequence is 15 residues long. In germline, CDR1 is MNHEY, CDR2 SVGEGT. The junction had 5 bases not matched to a gene; V was cut back by 2 bases and J by 7 bases. Findings and caveats of the study: What appeared characteristic of ankylosing spondylitis blood was a TCR beta motif of under 10 highly homologous variants. Within matched ankylosing spondylitis synovial fluid, disease-linked clones were reportedly significantly enriched.

The sequenced sample was blood, either unsorted or a sorted T cell fraction (not recorded which). The rearrangement links TRBV6-2 or TRBV6-3 to TRBJ2-1; 10 bases line up with TRBD2. The sequence was obtained from a male donor with ankylosing spondylitis. The CDR3 sequence is CASSYKTSGMNEQFF. The CDR3 DNA sequence: TGTGCCAGCAGTTACAAAACTAGCGGGATGAATGAGCAGTTCTTC.